The 10 T cell receptor beta chains below were found in one sample sequenced in a study of CD8 T cells in Susac syndrome (dated by TCRdb to about 2019). Preparation of the library involved the immunoSEQ multiplex PCR assay. RNA was extracted using the RNeasy kit, and roughly 0.5 to 1 microgram was reverse transcribed with random hexamers. In TCRdb, the public reads were trimmed at Q25 with fastp and aligned with MiXCR, with productive beta chains retained. For every CDR3 protein sequence, its rows merge into one entry that carries the most common genes and DNA. The sample yields 150,000 to 200,000 distinct CDR3 sequences; around 94% were counted once. The ten largest clones capture about 0.13% of the sample. What was sequenced was CD4+ T cells from PBMCs. The source of these receptors is a human donor in good health.

This clonotype was seen only once. V usage is TRBV12-3 or TRBV12-4 and J usage is TRBJ1-6; no definite D call. The CDR3 is 15 amino acids. V lost 5 bases and J lost 6, with 14 bases in between. The CDR3 is CASSPSGRSNSPLHF. The CDR3 nucleotides read TGTGCCAGCAGTCCCAGCGGCAGAAGTAATTCACCCCTCCACTTT.

The rearrangement joins TRBV29-1 to TRBJ1-1; D not certain. Germline assignment: CDR1 SQVTM and CDR2 ANQGSEA. This CDR3 has 12 amino acids. V gave up 6 bases and J gave up 0 bases, with 8 bases separating them. CDR3 residues: CSVRRVNTEAFF. In DNA form, the CDR3 reads TGCAGCGTAAGAAGGGTGAACACTGAAGCTTTCTTT.

The V and J genes are TRBV6-1 and TRBJ1-2; D is uncertain. Germline V lookup: CDR1 MNHNS, CDR2 SASEGT. The V end lost 9 bases, the J end lost 3 bases, and 17 bases lay between the germline ends. There are 14 residues in the CDR3. The CDR3 spells CASPSGRRDYGYTF. Here the CDR3 DNA reads TGTGCCAGTCCTAGCGGCAGACGGGACTATGGCTACACCTTC.

The chain uses TRBV9 and TRBJ2-7, with 11 nucleotides matching TRBD2. CDR3 length: 18 residues. Germline assignment: CDR1 SGDLS and CDR2 YYNGEE. V lost 2 bases, J lost 0 bases, and 10 bases stayed unmatched. The CDR3 nucleotides read TGTGCCAGCAGCGTGAGGATGACTAGCGGGACGAGCTCCTACGAGCAGTACTTC. Translation gives CASSVRMTSGTSSYEQYF.

The rearrangement joins TRBV2 to TRBJ1-1; weak D call: TRBD1 (5 bases). The CDR3 contains 13 residues. Trimming left V 0 bases short and J 5 bases short, with 7 bases between. In germline, CDR1 is SNHLY, CDR2 FYNNEI. The CDR3 DNA reads as TGTGCCAGCAGTGAAGCGCCAGGGACTGAAGCTTTCTTT. Encoded protein: CASSEAPGTEAFF.

This chain uses TRBV19 with TRBJ2-4, with D perhaps given as TRBD1 or TRBD2 (5 bases each). The V gene's germline CDR1 is LNHDA and CDR2 SQIVND (reference sequence). V gave up 4 bases and J gave up 0 bases, with 10 bases separating them. This CDR3 is 15 amino acids long. The CDR3 loop is CASSRDRSAKNIQYF. CDR3 nucleotide sequence: TGTGCCAGTAGTAGGGACCGATCAGCCAAAAACATTCAGTACTTC.

The chain joins TRBV29-1 to TRBJ2-1; tentative D call: TRBD1 (6 bases). The CDR3 loop spans 14 amino acids. Per the germline V gene, CDR1 is SQVTM and CDR2 is ANQGSEA. V was cut by 7 bases and J by 3 bases, with 16 bases left in between. CDR3 in amino acids: CSAMNRDDYNEQFF. CDR3 nucleotides: TGCAGCGCTATGAACAGGGATGACTACAATGAGCAGTTCTTC.

J is TRBJ1-2 and V is TRBV29-1; the D gene is possibly TRBD1 (5 bases). This CDR3 spans 12 amino acids. Trimming took 2 bases from V and 2 from J, leaving 6 bases between them. The germline V gene encodes CDR1 SQVTM and CDR2 ANQGSEA. Written as DNA, the CDR3 is TGCAGCGTTGAACAGGGAAACTATGGCTACACCTTC. Protein sequence: CSVEQGNYGYTF.

The genes are TRBV3-1 and TRBJ2-7, with TRBD1 as a possible D gene (6 bases). Trimming left V 0 bases short and J 2 bases short, with 8 bases between. The CDR3 contains 14 residues. Looked up from germline, CDR1 is LGHDT and CDR2 is YNNKEL (reference sequence). The CDR3 DNA sequence: TGTGCCAGCAGCCAAGAAGGGGACACCTACGAGCAGTACTTC. It encodes CASSQEGDTYEQYF.

This chain uses TRBV4-2 with TRBJ2-5; 10 nucleotides match TRBD2. The CDR3 sequence is 16 residues long. CDR1 and CDR2 from the germline V gene are LGHNA and YNFKEQ. V was clipped by 0 bases and J by 2 bases; unmatched bases: 3. This CDR3 reads CASSQETSGAQETQYF. Here the CDR3 DNA reads TGTGCCAGCAGCCAAGAAACTAGCGGGGCACAAGAGACCCAGTACTTC.